Sequencing of this TCR beta chain was carried out in a study of blood T cells in healthy people across ages. In the study overall: About one barcoded beta molecule was captured per two T cells (by template switching).

A sample-barcoded 5' primer and a J-beta primer mix were used in a second PCR of roughly 7 to 11 cycles. TCRdb reprocessed the 5' RACE reads via MiXCR and lists one record per CDR3 protein. Found here are around 1.5 million distinct CDR3 sequences, 30% to 35% of them singletons; the top ten hold 11%. This receptor was taken from a woman aged 25 to 39 in good health. Material: blood.

The CDR3 sequence is CASSEGGGLISYEQYF. The DNA of the CDR3 is TGCGCCAGCAGTGAGGGCGGGGGGTTGATTTCCTACGAGCAGTACTTC. V gene TRBV10-2 combines with J gene TRBJ2-1, with TRBD2 matching over 8 bases. Gene TRBJ2-7 matches the end of the DNA better, so the J call may be wrong. CDR3 length: 16 amino acids. The germline V gene has CDR1 WSHSY and CDR2 SAAADI.